The 8 T cell receptor beta chains listed next were all sequenced from one sample in a study of T-cell memory formation after mild COVID-19. MiXCR was run by TCRdb on the 5' RACE reads, yielding one entry per CDR3 protein. The repertoire holds about 110,000 distinct CDR3 sequences, with over 15% as singletons. The specimen sequenced was PBMCs or a T cell subset sorted from them (not recorded which). These receptors originate from a man between 18 and 35 years old who had mild COVID-19 (a few samples of this study predate the infection). Cell type and time point are not known.

The sample holds many counts of this clonotype. This chain joins TRBV7-9 and TRBJ1-1; D uncertain. The V gene lost 1 base and the J gene lost 4 bases, with 7 bases spanning the gap. The CDR3 length is 13 residues. Germline V gene data show CDR1 as SEHNR and CDR2 as FQNEAQ (reference sequence). The DNA of the CDR3 is TGTGCCAGCAGCTTAGGGGAGGGCACTGAAGCTTTCTTT. Translating it yields CASSLGEGTEAFF.

V is TRBV7-2 and J is TRBJ2-7, with no clear D. Germline V gene data show CDR1 as SGHTA and CDR2 as FQGNSA. CDR3 length equals 12 residues. The V gene lost 5 bases and the J gene lost 6 bases, with 11 bases spanning the gap. CDR3 DNA sequence: TGTGCCAGCAGCACCCGATACGGCGAGCAGTACTTC. It is translated as CASSTRYGEQYF.

This chain connects TRBV11-2 to TRBJ2-1; D remains ambiguous. The CDR3 consists of 17 residues. The V gene's germline CDR1 is SGHAT and CDR2 FQNNGV. V was clipped by 5 bases and J by 0 bases, with 17 bases between them. CDR3 DNA: TGTGCCAGCAGCCCTAGAATTGGGATGAGCTCCTACAATGAGCAGTTCTTC. This sequence encodes CASSPRIGMSSYNEQFF.

This rearrangement joins TRBV7-8 to TRBJ2-5; D is uncertain. Germline V gene data show CDR1 as SGHVS and CDR2 as FQNEAQ. Trimming shortened V by 5 bases and J by 2 bases, and 9 bases separated the two germline ends. This CDR3 is built from 13 residues. In nucleotides, the CDR3 is TGTGCCAGCAGCCCCCCGATACAAGAGACCCAGTACTTC. Translating it yields CASSPPIQETQYF.

The chain employs TRBV24-1 and TRBJ2-4; D gene ambiguous. Deletions cut 9 bases from V and 0 bases from J, with 8 bases between. Looked up from germline, CDR1 is KGHDR and CDR2 is SFDVKD. This CDR3 region has 13 residues. CDR3: CATLTVAKNIQYF. In DNA form, the CDR3 reads TGTGCCACCTTGACGGTAGCCAAAAACATTCAGTACTTC.

In this sample, this clonotype turned up a few times. This chain uses TRBV4-2 with TRBJ2-1; 7 bases map to TRBD1. Losses at the gene ends were 2 bases for V and 7 bases for J; bases not matched to a gene: 2. Germline CDR1 is LGHNA and CDR2 is YNFKEQ. This CDR3 is built from 13 residues. CDR3 residues: CASSQHRGNEQFF. DNA of the CDR3: TGTGCCAGCAGCCAACACAGGGGTAATGAGCAGTTCTTC.

This clonotype was detected ten times or more. The rearrangement links TRBV3-1 to TRBJ1-1; D gene ambiguous. Germline values: CDR1 LGHDT, CDR2 YNNKEL (reference sequence). This CDR3 comprises 13 residues. Trimming cost V 5 bases and J 2 bases, with 9 bases left between them. The CDR3 bases are TGTGCCAGCAGCTGGACGGGAAACACTGAAGCTTTCTTT. It is translated as CASSWTGNTEAFF.

The chain carries TRBV12-3 or TRBV12-4 and TRBJ1-1, with D unclear. The CDR3 totals 13 residues. Trimming took 5 bases from V and 7 from J, leaving 14 bases between them. The CDR3, as DNA: TGTGCCAGCAGTCGTCGGGTAACCCATGAAGCTTTCTTT. It translates to CASSRRVTHEAFF.